This TCR beta chain was observed in a study of Ad26.COV2.S vaccination and SARS-CoV-2 variants. Germline V gene data show CDR1 as SGHDT and CDR2 as YYEEEE. V dropped 3 bases and J dropped 7 bases, with 16 bases sitting between them. The CDR3 extends over 14 amino acids. Assay: immunoSEQ multiplex PCR; the TCRdb copy retains only in-frame clones and omits some. Of hundreds of thousands of clones listed, 89% are singletons. Whole-study results and caveats: Substantial response breadth was reportedly seen for spike-specific CD8+ and CD4+ T cells after vaccination.

Note on this clone: The target antigen is unknown.

Treatment of the sample: about 20 received Ad26.COV2.S at low or high dose, single or two shots; 5 received placebo; per-sample allocation not given. Repertoires come from day 63 after the first vaccine or placebo injection. Sample: peripheral blood, taken in a trial of Ad26.COV2.S vaccine versus placebo. The receptor was derived from a person aged 18-60 years who received the Ad26.COV2.S COVID-19 vaccine or a placebo. The rearrangement joins TRBV5-6 to TRBJ2-5; D gene uncertain. DNA of the CDR3: TGTGCCAGCAGCTCCCACCTCAATGAGGCGACCCAGTACTTC. Translating gives CASSSHLNEATQYF.